These 22 T cell receptor beta chains were sequenced from one sample in a study of T cells after yellow fever vaccination. Each CDR3 protein is one row after TCRdb ran MiXCR on the 5' RACE reads. This sample has a few hundred thousand distinct CDR3 sequences, with approximately 3.8% found just once. The specimen was PBMCs, collected 15 days after the yellow fever booster vaccination. These receptors all stem from a man aged 18 to 29 who received the YFV17D yellow fever vaccine.

There are a few counts of this clonotype. This chain joins TRBV3-1 and TRBJ2-2; 11 bases agree with TRBD2. V trimming: 0 bases; J trimming: 4 bases; junction bases outside the gene matches: 4. There are 17 residues in the CDR3. Germline values: CDR1 LGHDT, CDR2 YNNKEL (reference sequence). In DNA form, the CDR3 reads TGTGCCAGCAGCCAAGAGCTAGCGGGGGGCCCCACCGGGGAGCTGTTTTTT. This encodes CASSQELAGGPTGELFF.

This clonotype was detected a few times. The chain employs TRBV2 and TRBJ2-6, with D possibly matching TRBD1 (6 bases). The CDR3 runs to 16 residues. The ends were cut back, 5 bases at V and 1 base at J, with 12 bases in the middle. Germline CDR1 reads SNHLY; CDR2 reads FYNNEI. The CDR3 is CASSRAGESGANVLTF. In DNA, the CDR3 is TGTGCCAGCAGTAGGGCAGGGGAGTCTGGGGCCAACGTCCTGACTTTC. Full variable domain (missing parts from reference TRBV2 and TRBJ2-6): EPEVTQTPSHQVTQMGQEVILRCVPISNHLYFYWYRQILGQKVEFLVSFYNNEISEKSEIFDDQFSVERPDGSNFTLKIRSTKLEDSAMYFCASSRAGESGANVLTFGAGSRLTVL.

This clonotype occurred many times. This rearrangement joins TRBV7-9 to TRBJ1-1; a weak D match, TRBD1 (5 bases). This CDR3 has 15 residues. Germline lookup yields CDR1 SEHNR and CDR2 FQNEAQ (reference sequence). V lost 4 bases, J lost 1 base, and 13 bases lay in between. Here the CDR3 reads CASSSWGQENTEAFF. CDR3 DNA sequence: TGTGCCAGCAGCTCCTGGGGCCAGGAGAACACTGAAGCTTTCTTT.

The CDR3 DNA reads as TGTGCCAGTAGTAGAACACTTGCTTCATATGGCTACACCTTC. The encoded protein is CASSRTLASYGYTF. The J gene is TRBJ1-2, the V gene TRBV19; D gene unclear. V was pared by 4 bases and J by 5 bases, with 14 bases between. The length of the CDR3 is 14 residues. The germline gives CDR1 LNHDA, CDR2 SQIVND (reference sequence).

Ten or more counts support this clonotype. The CDR3 sequence is CASSRGTPDSYEQYF. CDR3 nucleotide sequence: TGTGCCAGCAGCCGAGGGACACCGGACTCCTACGAGCAGTACTTC. This chain connects TRBV6-5 to TRBJ2-7, with a possible D match to TRBD1 (6 bases). Germline CDR1 reads MNHEY; CDR2 reads SVGAGI. V shed 6 bases and J shed 0 bases, with 15 bases lying between them. The CDR3 spans 15 residues.

At least ten counts were recorded for this clonotype. The chain couples TRBV12-3 or TRBV12-4 to TRBJ2-3; 8 bases are shared with TRBD1. The CDR3 loop spans 16 amino acids. V shed 5 bases, J shed 5 bases, and the junction held 12 bases outside the gene matches. CDR3 coding DNA: TGTGCCAGCAGTCCCCCGCGACAGGGGACTGGAGATACGCAGTATTTT. Translated: CASSPPRQGTGDTQYF.

Ten or more counts support this clonotype. The CDR3 DNA reads as TGTGCCACCAGCAGAGTCGGGGACCCCCAGCATTTT. Translating gives CATSRVGDPQHF. The chain is built from TRBV15 and TRBJ1-5, with TRBD1 as a possible D gene (5 bases). The ends were cut back, 1 base at V and 10 bases at J, with 8 bases in the middle. The CDR3 contains 12 residues. Germline loops: CDR1 LNHNV, CDR2 YYDKDF (reference sequence).

This clonotype was recorded many times. V gene TRBV20-1 combines with J gene TRBJ1-6; 7 nucleotides line up with TRBD1. The V and J ends lost 1 base and 7 bases, in that order; junction bases with no gene match: 4. Germline CDR1 reads DFQATT; CDR2 reads SNEGSKA (reference sequence). This CDR3 is built from 14 residues. DNA for the CDR3: TGCAGTGCTAGAGTTAGCAGGGGGAATTCACCCCTCCACTTT. Translating gives CSARVSRGNSPLHF.

This clonotype was counted between two and nine times. The V call is TRBV29-1, the J call TRBJ1-4, with D perhaps matching TRBD1 (5 bases). There are 14 residues in the CDR3. Germline loops: CDR1 SQVTM, CDR2 ANQGSEA. V was cut by 1 base and J by 8 bases, with 14 bases left in between. The CDR3 region is CSVEAGREGEKLFF. The CDR3 region has the DNA TGCAGCGTTGAAGCAGGCAGGGAAGGAGAAAAACTGTTTTTT.

In regard to this clonotype: At one boundary the junction diverges from the germline segment, which might be a read error. The chain couples TRBV7-2 to TRBJ2-1; weak D call: TRBD2 (5 bases). CDR1 is SGHTA and CDR2 is FQGNSA in the germline V gene. The CDR3 is 14 residues long. The chain's CDR3 is CACSSGLLGNEQFF. The CDR3 coding sequence is TGTGCCTGCAGCTCCGGACTGTTAGGCAATGAGCAGTTCTTC.

This clonotype was detected many times. Written as DNA, the CDR3 is TGTGCCAGCAGCTTAATCCCCCGATACGAGCAGTACGTC. Protein product: CASSLIPRYEQYV. The rearrangement joins TRBV7-8 to TRBJ2-7; D is unresolved. The germline CDR1 and CDR2 sequences are SGHVS and FQNEAQ. The CDR3 length is 13 residues. V gave up 2 bases and J gave up 4 bases, with 9 bases separating them.

This clonotype came up a few times. The chain links TRBV7-2 to TRBJ1-6, with D possibly TRBD1 on 5 matching bases. V was shortened by 3 bases and J by 6 bases, with 18 bases between the two germline ends. This CDR3 is built from 17 residues. The germline V gene has CDR1 SGHTA and CDR2 FQGNSA. The DNA for the CDR3 is TGTGCCAGCAGCTTTCGGGGGATTACCTTGATTAATTCACCCCTCCACTTT. Its translation: CASSFRGITLINSPLHF.

This clonotype was counted many times. This sequence joins TRBV12-3 or TRBV12-4 and TRBJ1-5; perhaps TRBD1 as D (5 bases). Trimming left V 5 bases short and J 4 bases short, with 12 bases between. The CDR3 loop spans 14 amino acids. As DNA, the CDR3 is TGTGCCAGCAGTCCACGGGACGGGAATCAGCCCCAGCATTTT. Encoded protein: CASSPRDGNQPQHF.

This clonotype appeared many times. This chain uses TRBV4-1 with TRBJ2-7; TRBD1 or TRBD2 may be the D gene (5 bases each). The CDR3 loop spans 13 amino acids. Germline CDR1 and CDR2: MGHRA and YSYEKL. Trimming stripped 4 bases from V and 7 bases from J, with 14 bases between. The CDR3 spells CASSRGGLGEQYF. DNA for the CDR3: TGCGCCAGCAGCCGTGGGGGTTTGGGGGAGCAGTACTTC.

This clonotype was seen many times. This chain's CDR3 is CASSSGTSVSGANVLTF. CDR3 nucleotides: TGTGCCAGCAGCTCCGGGACTAGCGTCTCCGGGGCCAACGTCCTGACTTTC. The rearrangement uses TRBV4-2 and TRBJ2-6; 10 positions agree with TRBD2. In germline, CDR1 is LGHNA, CDR2 YNFKEQ. The CDR3 runs to 17 residues. V was pared by 5 bases and J by 4 bases, with 8 bases of the junction left unmatched.

This clonotype was counted ten times or more. The rearrangement joins TRBV24-1 to TRBJ2-1; D is unclear. Trimming stripped 7 bases from V and 6 bases from J, with 12 bases between. Germline CDR1 is KGHDR and CDR2 is SFDVKD. This CDR3 is 13 amino acids long. The CDR3: CATSLRTANEQFF. The CDR3 coding sequence is TGTGCCACCAGCCTACGTACGGCCAATGAGCAGTTCTTC.

The gene calls are TRBV5-1 and TRBJ1-1; possibly TRBD1 for D (6 bases). The V end was cut by 0 bases, the J end by 0 bases, with 12 bases between. CDR3 size: 16 residues. Germline CDR1 SGHRS, CDR2 YFSETQ. CDR3 sequence (DNA): TGCGCCAGCAGCTTGGTGGCAGGGGAAGTGAACACTGAAGCTTTCTTT. It codes for CASSLVAGEVNTEAFF.

This clonotype was seen ten or more times. The genes are TRBV5-1 and TRBJ2-7; the D gene is possibly TRBD2 (5 bases). Germline V gene data show CDR1 as SGHRS and CDR2 as YFSETQ. This CDR3 contains 15 residues. Trimming cost V 4 bases and J 0 bases, with 14 bases left between them. The CDR3 region is CASSNGKRSSYEQYF. CDR3 nucleotide sequence: TGCGCCAGCAGCAACGGGAAGCGCAGCTCCTACGAGCAGTACTTC.

This clonotype was observed at least ten times. V gene TRBV20-1 combines with J gene TRBJ2-7; D perhaps matches TRBD1 (6 bases). Germline V gene sequence: CDR1 DFQATT, CDR2 SNEGSKA (reference sequence). This CDR3 comprises 14 residues. V dropped 5 bases and J dropped 5 bases, with 19 bases sitting between them. CDR3 coding DNA: TGCAGTGCTTCCGGACAGCCAGCAGGGGACGAGCAGTACTTC. Protein sequence: CSASGQPAGDEQYF.

This clonotype showed up many times. This rearrangement joins TRBV25-1 to TRBJ2-3; D ambiguous. Germline CDR1 reads MGHDK; CDR2 reads SYGVNS. The V end was cut by 4 bases, the J end by 0 bases, with 5 bases between. The CDR3 length is 13 residues. CDR3 DNA: TGTGCCAGCAGTGTGGCTAGCACAGATACGCAGTATTTT. It encodes CASSVASTDTQYF.

This clonotype appeared many times. The V call is TRBV5-1, the J call TRBJ1-1, with TRBD1 identical over 9 bases. The CDR3 has 15 residues. Looked up from germline, CDR1 is SGHRS and CDR2 is YFSETQ. V shed 0 bases and J 4 bases; nucleotides not matched to a gene: 4. Written as DNA, the CDR3 is TGCGCCAGCAGCTTGGTCACGACAGGGGGCACTGAAGCTTTCTTT. This translates into CASSLVTTGGTEAFF.

This clonotype has ten or more counts. The chain links TRBV24-1 to TRBJ2-2; TRBD1 aligns across 10 bases. The V segment lost 3 bases and the J segment 3 bases; nucleotides outside the gene matches: 3. There are 16 residues in the CDR3. CDR1 is KGHDR and CDR2 is SFDVKD in the germline V gene. CDR3 DNA sequence: TGTGCCACCAGTGATGACAGGGGGCAGGACACCGGGGAGCTGTTTTTT. Its protein product is CATSDDRGQDTGELFF.